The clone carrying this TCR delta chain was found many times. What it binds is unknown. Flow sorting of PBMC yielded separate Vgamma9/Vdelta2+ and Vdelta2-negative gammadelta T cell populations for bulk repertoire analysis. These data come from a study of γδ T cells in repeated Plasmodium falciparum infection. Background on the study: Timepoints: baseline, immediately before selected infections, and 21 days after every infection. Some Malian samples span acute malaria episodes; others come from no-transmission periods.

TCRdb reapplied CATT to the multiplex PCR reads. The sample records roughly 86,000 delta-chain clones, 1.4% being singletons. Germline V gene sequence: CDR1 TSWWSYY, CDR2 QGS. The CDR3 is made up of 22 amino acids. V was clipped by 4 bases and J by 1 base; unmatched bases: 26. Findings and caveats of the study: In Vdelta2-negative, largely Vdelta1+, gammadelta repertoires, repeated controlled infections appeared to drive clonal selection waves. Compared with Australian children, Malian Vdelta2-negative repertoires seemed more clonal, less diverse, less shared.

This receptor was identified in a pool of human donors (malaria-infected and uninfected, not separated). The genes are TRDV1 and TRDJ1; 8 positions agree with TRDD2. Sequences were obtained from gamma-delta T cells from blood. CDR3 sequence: CALGAHGAFLTPVPFPTDKLIF. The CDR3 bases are TGTGCTCTTGGGGCCCATGGGGCCTTCCTAACACCCGTACCTTTTCCCACCGATAAACTCATCTTT.